This T cell receptor beta chain comes out of a study of cytomegalovirus exposure and HLA in healthy donors. Study information: According to later analysis, the same platform produced the approximately 120 validation and several hundred first-cohort repertoires. Points from the study as a whole: The study flagged around 160 TCR beta chains as cytomegalovirus-associated. Rare sequences made up most TCRs, while some public TCRs were found in many donors.

In regard to this clone: As yet, its antigen is unknown.

Germline V gene data show CDR1 as SGHRS and CDR2 as YFSETQ. The trim removed 4 bases at V and 1 base at J, leaving 7 bases unmatched. The CDR3 spans 17 residues. The donors were in the approximately 130-subject validation cohort, distinct from the roughly 600-subject first cohort. Only in-frame clones appear in the TCRdb table, and some are missing; sequencing was by immunoSEQ multiplex PCR. The sample carries some 130,000 clones, around 93% recorded once. The receptor comes from a man younger than 30 in good health and CMV-seropositive. The sample comprised PBMCs. The chain combines TRBV5-1 with TRBJ2-5, with 13 positions matching TRBD2. CDR3 DNA sequence: TGCGCCAGCAGCGGCAGGGGGACTAGCGGGACCCAAGAGACCCAGTACTTC. Its protein product is CASSGRGTSGTQETQYF.